A selection of T cell receptor beta chains follows, all from one sample in a study of STAT5B mutations in CD4+ large granular lymphocyte leukemia. Only in-frame clones appear in the TCRdb table, and some are missing; sequencing was by immunoSEQ multiplex PCR. The sample lists around 33,000 clones; 75% to 85% were seen once. The sequenced material came from CD4+ T cells from blood buffy coats. The receptor source for this set is a human donor in good health. The CDR3 runs from the conserved cysteine through the conserved F or W. A D gene is named only where the DNA matches it firmly. A clone size is listed for some rows: how often the clone was seen (once, few, many), or a class if it is expanded.

V: TRBV6-6; size: .; J: TRBJ2-3; D: .; DNA: TGTGCCAGCAGCACGCCCCAATTCACAGATACGCAGTATTTT; CDR3: CASSTPQFTDTQYF
V: TRBV7-2; size: .; J: TRBJ1-1; D: .; DNA: TGTGCCAGCAGCTACGGACAGACTCTAAACACTGAAGCTTTCTTT; CDR3: CASSYGQTLNTEAFF
V: TRBV9; size: .; J: TRBJ2-7; D: TRBD1; DNA: TGTGCCAGCAGCCCCGGGACAGGGGTGCGGCGGGGTTCCTACGAGCAGTACTTC; CDR3: CASSPGTGVRRGSYEQYF
V: TRBV7-6; size: .; J: TRBJ2-3; D: .; DNA: TGTGCCAGCTCTCTTCTAGCGTTGGGGACAGATACGCAGTATTTT; CDR3: CASSLLALGTDTQYF
V: TRBV5-6; size: .; J: TRBJ2-7; D: TRBD1; DNA: TGTGCCAGCAGCCCCGGGACAGGTGTTTCCTACGAGCAGTACTTC; CDR3: CASSPGTGVSYEQYF
V: TRBV19; size: .; J: TRBJ2-3; D: TRBD2; DNA: TGTGCCAGTAGTATAGGCGGGAGGGTCACAGATACGCAGTATTTT; CDR3: CASSIGGRVTDTQYF
V: TRBV11-2; size: once; J: TRBJ1-2; D: TRBD1; DNA: TGTGCCAGCAGCCTAGTATACAGGGGGCGAACTGCGGGCTACACCTTC; CDR3: CASSLVYRGRTAGYTF
V: TRBV15; size: .; J: TRBJ2-1; D: .; DNA: TGTGCCACCAGCAGGACAGATTACAATGAGCAGTTCTTC; CDR3: CATSRTDYNEQFF
V: TRBV28; size: .; J: TRBJ1-5; D: .; DNA: TGTGCCAGCAGTTTACCAAGTCGGGAACGCTCGAGGTCCCTATATCAGCCCCAGCATTTT; CDR3: CASSLPSRERSRSLYQPQHF
V: TRBV6-6; size: .; J: TRBJ1-5; D: TRBD1; DNA: TGTGCCAGCAGTTACGACAGGGTTCAGCCCCAGCATTTT; CDR3: CASSYDRVQPQHF
V: TRBV11-2; size: once; J: TRBJ2-5; D: .; DNA: TGTGCCAGCAGCCGGGACTGGCCTCAGGTGAAGGAGACCCAGTACTTC; CDR3: CASSRDWPQVKETQYF
V: TRBV4-3; size: .; J: TRBJ2-5; D: TRBD1; DNA: TGCGCCAGCAGCCCACGCGTTGACAGGGGGACGGAGACCCAGTACTTC; CDR3: CASSPRVDRGTETQYF
V: TRBV6-1; size: .; J: TRBJ2-3; D: .; DNA: TGTGCCAGCAGTGACCCGTTTCTTGCAGATACGCAGTATTTT; CDR3: CASSDPFLADTQYF
V: TRBV28; size: .; J: TRBJ2-7; D: .; DNA: TGTGCCAGCAGTTTCAGACCCGGGACTGGGATTAGAGAGCAGTACTTC; CDR3: CASSFRPGTGIREQYF